The sequence of this TCR beta chain was determined in a study of cytomegalovirus exposure and HLA in healthy donors. It was with 60 Vbeta and 13 Jbeta primers that the PCR ran. The repertoire was sequenced with immunoSEQ multiplex PCR; TCRdb's copy has only in-frame clones and lacks some. The sample has about 140,000 clones; about three quarters are singletons. This sequence originates from a woman aged 25-40 years in good health and CMV-seronegative. Sample: PBMCs.

The CDR3 DNA follows: TGTGCCAGCAAATCTGCGACGGGGAACACTGAAGCTTTCTTT. This sequence encodes CASKSATGNTEAFF. V usage is TRBV6-5 and J usage is TRBJ1-1; D call uncertain. The V end lost 7 bases, the J end lost 1 base, and 13 bases lay between the germline ends. The CDR3 is 14 amino acids. Germline loops: CDR1 MNHEY, CDR2 SVGAGI.